This note documents a single T cell receptor beta chain sequence. This clone was detected only once. There is no known antigen for this receptor. Base-call qualities are not available, and no considerably larger clone is one nucleotide away. TCR beta libraries were generated from genomic DNA with the immunoSEQ kit, following the manufacturer's recommendations. For library preparation, a first multiplex PCR was performed with proprietary primers, followed by a second PCR in which unique barcodes were added, and bead cleanups were performed after each round. A kit-provided positive control reaction and a negative control reaction were included in every sample batch. The final libraries were assessed on an Agilent 4200 TapeStation D1000 ScreenTape, pooled by volume, and quantified by qPCR. An Illumina NextSeq500 fitted with a MidOutput 150-cycle cartridge performed the sequencing, running 156 Read1 cycles and 15 Index1 cycles with the kit's custom primers. The pooled library was loaded at around 1 pM with a 20% PhiX control spike-in. The study's own analysis went as follows. The vendor-processed data were analyzed in R, and a clonotype was defined as all T cells that share the same CDR3 nucleotide sequence. In the clone abundance analyses, frequencies were normalized to the 10,000 most abundant clones in each sample. Public T cell clones, which averaged fewer than five per sample, were excluded before analysis. Tumor-enriched clonotypes and baseline blood-enriched clonotypes were defined as those with an abundance difference of at least 32-fold between compartments. A beta-binomial differential abundance model was used to identify clonotypes that were expanded or contracted between blood time points. Similarity between tumor and blood repertoires was quantified using the Baroni-Urbani and Buser coefficient, and groups were compared with two-tailed Wilcoxon tests in R. Entries here come from immuneACCESS through TCRdb and include only in-frame sequences with V and J called. Some clones fail to appear in such tables; in the studies checked, an unresolved V gene covers under half of the shortfall, and the cause of the remainder is unknown. Clone size and the V and J calls come from that table; the DNA yielded D and trimming. This sample holds 120,000 to 150,000 clones; approximately 86% were observed only once. The ten largest account for around a sixth of the sample.

This specimen belongs to a study of radiation and T cells in renal cell carcinoma (dated by TCRdb to about 2020). At the level of the whole study: A total of fewer than 55 samples underwent TCR beta sequencing, made up of some 26 tumors and around 27 peripheral blood samples. The last blood draw occurred 4 weeks after radiation, at the same time as nephrectomy. In the approximately 58 samples combined, fewer than 5 million unique CDR3 nucleotide sequences were found, encoding roughly 3,000,000 unique CDR3 amino acid sequences. The full study reports these points: Effects of radiation dose or scheduling on the TCR repertoire could not be addressed with the single-armed trial design. Because pretreatment tumor biopsies were not available, the study could not determine whether clonotypes were already present within the tumor at baseline. Tracking of blood repertoire dynamics stopped at approximately four weeks after treatment, with no follow-up past that point. In blood, the top tumor clonotypes increased between baseline and 2 weeks post-radiation and then shrank by 4 weeks, which suggests that tumor-resident clones expanded only transiently.

Read against the paper, the sample's time point label means: blood 4 weeks post-SBRT, at nephrectomy. What the treatment or condition label conveys for this sample: 15 Gy SBRT to primary tumor, nephrectomy 4 weeks later. Samples were obtained from a clinical trial, in which 15 Gy stereotactic body radiation therapy was delivered to primary renal cell carcinomas and nephrectomy was performed 4 weeks later. To follow tumor-enriched clonotypes, peripheral blood was collected serially from radiation-treated patients at baseline and again at 2 weeks and 4 weeks after SBRT. Renal cell carcinoma with clear cell pathology was present in all patients. The QIAamp DNA Blood Mini Kit (Qiagen) was used to prepare genomic DNA for TCR sequencing. Samples were included in the analyses only if all quality control checks were passed. CDR1 and CDR2, per the germline V gene, are MDHEN and SYDVKM. Including the terminal cysteine and phenylalanine, the CDR3 comprises 13 residues. CDR3 DNA only is kept here, 39 bases in frame from base 1. V is shortened by 7 bases, J by 3 bases, and the region joining them spans 13 bases.

The rearrangement combines TRBV28 with TRBJ2-7; the D region possibly corresponds to TRBD1 (5 bases align). Sequenced material: blood, taken from a patient whose treatment included radiotherapy and nephrectomy. This clonotype originated in a woman in her forties or fifties with renal cell carcinoma. The sequence in DNA is TGTGCCAGCAACAGCCACGACAGCTACGAGCAGTACTTC. This gives the protein CASNSHDSYEQYF.